This T cell receptor beta chain comes out of a study of shared clonotypes between healthy human individuals. General observations from the study: Clonotype sharing among donors, it was expected, would be affected by sequencing depth. Rarefaction showed that sequencing of sorted subsets was incomplete (despite large depth).

Sequencing used immunoSEQ multiplex PCR; TCRdb keeps in-frame clones, though not all of them. Here the sample spans around 2,000,000 clones, 85% to 95% being singletons. Notes on this clone: Antigen specificity is unknown.

The CDR3 totals 10 residues. Per germline, CDR1 WSHSY and CDR2 SAAADI. Trimming stripped 8 bases from V and 7 bases from J, with 8 bases between. The clonotype originates from a man between 18 and 35 years old in good health. The chain carries TRBV10-2 and TRBJ1-1; no clear D gene. Sequences were obtained from naive CD4+ T cells sorted from blood. Subset in this sample: CD45RA+ positively selected. CDR3 loop: CASAHVEAFF. The CDR3 nucleotides read TGCGCCAGCGCTCACGTTGAAGCTTTCTTT.